This entry features one T cell receptor beta chain sequence. The antigen is unknown. TCRdb re-analysed the RT-PCR reads in MiXCR, keeping a single row per CDR3 protein. The sample lists 450,000 to 550,000 distinct CDR3 sequences, roughly 23% occurring once. The CDR3 totals 14 residues. V lost 2 bases and J 1 base, leaving 9 bases between the germline ends. Germline V gives CDR1 SGHAT, CDR2 FQNNGV. This entry belongs to a study of response to subunit inactivated influenza vaccine. Whole-study results and caveats: The authors put forward the suggestion that each seasonal influenza vaccination may bring in only a limited number of new T cells.

This material consisted of CD4+ T cells sorted from PBMCs, taken about 5 days after vaccination. V is TRBV11-2 and J is TRBJ2-7, with D unresolved. The receptor's source is a man over 45 who received an inactivated influenza vaccine. DNA of the CDR3: TGTGCCAGCAGCTTAAGAAGAACTTCCTACGAGCAGTACTTC. Translated, it gives CASSLRRTSYEQYF.